The rows below give T cell receptor beta chains drawn from one sample of a study of blood T cell repertoires in COVID-19. Only in-frame clones appear in the TCRdb table, and some are missing; sequencing was by immunoSEQ multiplex PCR. The table includes about 150,000 clones, more than 75% detected once. The sequencing input was peripheral blood. Receptors originate from a man aged 55-75 years with acute or convalescent COVID-19. Each CDR3 is given without its conserved first and last residue. Each record gives: V gene, CDR3 protein.

TRBV7-9 ASSFRGYEQY
TRBV29-1 SVGYRRETQY
TRBV11-2 ASSLGASGISEQY
TRBV2 ARGRTTSYNEQF
TRBV2 ASRRTGINTGELF
TRBV19 ASSIGAGSTETQY
TRBV4-2 ASSQDGTSGQETQY
TRBV5-1 ASSLIRDYSYNEQF
TRBV5-6 ASSWGTGGSEKLF
TRBV13 ASSLESTEAF
TRBV7-2 ASSSYQETQY
TRBV27 ASTAEGARTEAF
TRBV7-6 ASSLSGSGASEQY
TRBV19 ASSIVGATGELF
TRBV5-5 ASSLISGSNQPQH
TRBV19 ASSIDRGQMNTEAF
TRBV4-2 ASSQDPSGTFYEQY
TRBV25-1 ASMSSPGLAGVGEQF
TRBV4-2 ASSQEWGQVSGANVLT
TRBV5-1 ASGTGTGGHGYT
TRBV19 ASSIGLADHAETQY
TRBV4-1 ASSQVGGTYEQY
TRBV4-1 ASSQEWRDPSTDTQY
TRBV29-1 SVGTSGRRELF
TRBV30 AWVGQGDQPQH
TRBV11-3 ASSPYGGGGVNEQF
TRBV3-1/TRBV3-2 ASSPLGRAIRNEQF
TRBV6-6 ASSSSTLGLAGGIGPYEQY
TRBV4-1 ASRSRSETYNEQF
TRBV5-1 ASSLSGRTDTQY
TRBV2 ASSQYAGGFNTQY
TRBV1 TSSQAPYEQY
TRBV30 ASAYGQSAGNTIY
TRBV28 ASSRRVAGYGYT
TRBV19 ASSSTPQAEKLF
TRBV30 AWTRGTSSTGELF
TRBV29-1 SAVLAGAGDTQY
TRBV2 ASGRTSGRAPDTQY
TRBV30 AWSRGSYEQY
TRBV27 ASSKPGLAGREGYEQY
TRBV5-1 ASSLASEQF
TRBV24-1 ATSDPGGLGQY
TRBV27 ASSWALNTEAF
TRBV7-9 ASSFQAGANVLT
TRBV19 ASSIPPGRNYGYT
TRBV4-1 ASSQGGGAGQPQH
TRBV5-8 ASSTGLAGSRQF
TRBV6-4 ASSRSQETQY
TRBV12-2 ASRLITTGNRTSDSYEQY
TRBV5-1 ASSLDLAGSNEQF
TRBV28 ASSLEGINQPQH
TRBV28 ASSTTGGGNTIY
TRBV7-9 ASSLLTSGRYEQF